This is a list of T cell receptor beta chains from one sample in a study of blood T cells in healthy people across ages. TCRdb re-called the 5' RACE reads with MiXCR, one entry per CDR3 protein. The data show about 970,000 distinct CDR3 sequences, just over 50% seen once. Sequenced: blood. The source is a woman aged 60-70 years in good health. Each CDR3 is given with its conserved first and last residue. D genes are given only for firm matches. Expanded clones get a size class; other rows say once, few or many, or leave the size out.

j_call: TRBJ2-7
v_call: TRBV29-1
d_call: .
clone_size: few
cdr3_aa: CSVVTVDSYEQYF
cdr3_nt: TGCAGCGTTGTGACCGTAGACTCCTACGAGCAGTACTTC

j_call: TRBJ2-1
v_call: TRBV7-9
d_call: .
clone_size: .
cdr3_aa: CASSPDHPPYNEQFF
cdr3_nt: TGTGCCAGCAGTCCCGACCATCCCCCCTACAATGAGCAGTTCTTC

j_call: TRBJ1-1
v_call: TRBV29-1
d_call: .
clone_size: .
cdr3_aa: CSVERDWGTEAFF
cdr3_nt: TGCAGCGTTGAAAGGGACTGGGGCACTGAAGCTTTCTTT

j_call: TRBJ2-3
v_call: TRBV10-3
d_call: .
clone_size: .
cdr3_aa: CAISESGNTDTQYF
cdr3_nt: TGTGCCATCAGTGAAAGCGGAAACACAGATACGCAGTATTTT

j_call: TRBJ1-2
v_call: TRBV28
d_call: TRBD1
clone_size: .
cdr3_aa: CASSLGQEGYGYTF
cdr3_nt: TGTGCCAGCAGTTTGGGACAGGAAGGCTATGGCTACACCTTC

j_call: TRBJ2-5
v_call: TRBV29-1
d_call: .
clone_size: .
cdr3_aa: CSVERDGQMKTQYF
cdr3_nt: TGCAGCGTTGAAAGGGACGGGCAGATGAAGACCCAGTACTTC

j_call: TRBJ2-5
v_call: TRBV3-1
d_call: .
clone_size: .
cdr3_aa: CASSPREGLQETQYF
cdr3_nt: TGTGCCAGCAGTCCAAGAGAAGGGTTACAAGAGACCCAGTACTTC

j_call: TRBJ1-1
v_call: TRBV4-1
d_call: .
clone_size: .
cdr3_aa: CASSHPGLRTTEAFF
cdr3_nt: TGCGCCAGCAGCCATCCTGGACTGAGAACCACTGAAGCTTTCTTT

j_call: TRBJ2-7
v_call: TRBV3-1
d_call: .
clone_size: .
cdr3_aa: CASSQGRSQYEQYF
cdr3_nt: TGTGCCAGCAGCCAAGGTCGAAGTCAGTACGAGCAGTACTTC

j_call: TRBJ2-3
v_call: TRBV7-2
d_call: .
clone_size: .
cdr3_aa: CASSLDPTSWAGTQYF
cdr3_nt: TGTGCCAGCAGCTTAGACCCAACTAGTTGGGCCGGTACGCAGTATTTT

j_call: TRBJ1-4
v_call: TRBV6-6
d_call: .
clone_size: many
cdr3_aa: CASSWNEKLFF
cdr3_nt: TGTGCCAGCAGTTGGAATGAAAAACTGTTTTTT

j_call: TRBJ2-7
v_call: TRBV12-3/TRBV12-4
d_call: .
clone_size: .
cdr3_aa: CASSSRTEAYEQYF
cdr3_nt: TGTGCCAGCAGTTCCCGGACAGAGGCCTACGAGCAGTACTTC

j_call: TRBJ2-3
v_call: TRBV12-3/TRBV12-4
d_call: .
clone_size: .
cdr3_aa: CASSSRQNTDAQYF
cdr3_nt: TGTGCCAGCAGTTCCCGACAGAACACAGATGCGCAGTATTTT

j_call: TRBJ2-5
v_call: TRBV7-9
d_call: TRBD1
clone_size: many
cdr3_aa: CASSRGQNQETQYF
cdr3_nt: TGTGCCAGCAGCCGGGGACAGAACCAAGAGACCCAGTACTTC

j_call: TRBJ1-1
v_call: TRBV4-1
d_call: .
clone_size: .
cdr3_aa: CASSQDRAGPSTEAFF
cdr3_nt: TGCGCCAGCAGCCAAGATCGGGCAGGGCCCAGCACTGAAGCTTTCTTT

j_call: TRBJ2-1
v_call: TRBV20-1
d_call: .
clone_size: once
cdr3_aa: CSARVREDNSYNEQFF
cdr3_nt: TGCAGTGCTAGAGTGAGAGAAGATAACTCCTACAATGAGCAGTTCTTC

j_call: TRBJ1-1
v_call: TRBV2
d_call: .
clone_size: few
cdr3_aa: CASRRAEGSAEAFF
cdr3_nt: TGTGCCAGCCGCCGGGCCGAGGGTTCAGCTGAAGCTTTCTTT